The T cell receptor (beta chain) under discussion was sequenced for a study of T cells in localized non-small cell lung cancer. Profiling relied on immunoSEQ multiplex PCR, and the TCRdb table lists in-frame clones only, not all of them. The sample carries fewer than 3,500 clones, 24% recorded once. Germline V gives CDR1 SGHNT, CDR2 YENEEA. The CDR3 is 15 amino acids. V was pared by 1 base and J by 3 bases, with 6 bases of the junction left unmatched. The chain carries TRBV11-3 and TRBJ2-7, with 7 nucleotides matching TRBD2. The TCR comes from a man aged 35 to 70 with stage I lung adenocarcinoma. Source: lung tumor tissue, taken before any cancer treatment. The CDR3 region is CASSLGGGSGYEQYF. Here the CDR3 DNA reads TGTGCCAGCAGCTTAGGGGGCGGGAGTGGCTACGAGCAGTACTTC.